This T cell receptor (beta chain) came from a study of OX40 agonist ivuxolimab in advanced cancers. Study-wide background: Hepatocellular carcinoma, melanoma, renal cell or head and neck cancer occurred in dose-escalation patients. General study results and limits: The mean number of expanded clones was higher in CD8+ T cells than in CD4+.

Sampling times: baseline, cycle 4 day 1, cycle 7 day 1. Clones were read by immunoSEQ multiplex PCR, and TCRdb kept only the in-frame ones, dropping some. The sample comprises approximately 69,000 clones, more than 85% of which are singletons, and 0.25% to 0.3% rests with the top ten. About this clone: Its target is not known.

With 3 bases clipped from V and 0 bases from J, the junction kept 1 base outside the gene matches. This CDR3 has 16 residues. Germline V gene sequence: CDR1 SGHRS, CDR2 YFSETQ. Sequenced here: CD4+ or CD8+ T cells sorted from blood, sampled in a trial of the OX40 agonist ivuxolimab. The rearrangement joins TRBV5-1 to TRBJ2-3, with 13 positions matching TRBD2. The sequence was collected from an adult with an advanced solid tumor such as melanoma, head and neck, liver or kidney cancer. In nucleotides, the CDR3 is TGCGCCAGCAGCTCGGGACTAGCGGGGAGCACAGATACGCAGTATTTT. Its translation: CASSSGLAGSTDTQYF. Based on the CDR3 plus reference TRBV5-1 and TRBJ2-3, the full variable domain is KAGVTQTPRYLIKTRGQQVTLSCSPISGHRSVSWYQQTPGQGLQFLFEYFSETQRNKGNFPGRFSGRQFSNSRSEMNVSTLELGDSALYLCASSSGLAGSTDTQYFGPGTRLTVL.